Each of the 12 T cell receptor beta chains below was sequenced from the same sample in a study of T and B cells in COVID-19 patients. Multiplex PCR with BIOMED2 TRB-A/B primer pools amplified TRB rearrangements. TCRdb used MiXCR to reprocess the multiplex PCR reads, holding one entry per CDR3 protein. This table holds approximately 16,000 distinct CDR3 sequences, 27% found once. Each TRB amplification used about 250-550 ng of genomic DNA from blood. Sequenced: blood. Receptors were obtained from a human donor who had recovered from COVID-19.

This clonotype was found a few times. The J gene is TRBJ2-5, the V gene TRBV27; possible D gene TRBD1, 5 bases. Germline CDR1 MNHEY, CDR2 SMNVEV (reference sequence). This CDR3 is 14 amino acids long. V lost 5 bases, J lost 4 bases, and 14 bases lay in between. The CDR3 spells CASSVTQGGETQYF. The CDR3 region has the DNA TGTGCCAGCAGTGTCACCCAGGGCGGAGAGACCCAGTACTTC.

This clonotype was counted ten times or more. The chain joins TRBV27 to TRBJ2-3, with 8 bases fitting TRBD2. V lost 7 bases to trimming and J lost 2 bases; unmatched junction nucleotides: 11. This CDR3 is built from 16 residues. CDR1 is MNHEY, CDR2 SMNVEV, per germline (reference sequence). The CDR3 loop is CASTFRLAGNTDTQYF. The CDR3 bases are TGTGCCAGCACTTTCCGGCTAGCGGGCAACACAGATACGCAGTATTTT.

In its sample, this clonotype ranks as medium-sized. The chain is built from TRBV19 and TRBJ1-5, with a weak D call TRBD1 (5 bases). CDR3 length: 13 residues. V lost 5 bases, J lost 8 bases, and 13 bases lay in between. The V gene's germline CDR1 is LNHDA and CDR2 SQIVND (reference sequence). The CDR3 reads CASSAQVIKPQHF. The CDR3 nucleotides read TGTGCCAGTAGTGCACAGGTTATCAAGCCCCAGCATTTT.

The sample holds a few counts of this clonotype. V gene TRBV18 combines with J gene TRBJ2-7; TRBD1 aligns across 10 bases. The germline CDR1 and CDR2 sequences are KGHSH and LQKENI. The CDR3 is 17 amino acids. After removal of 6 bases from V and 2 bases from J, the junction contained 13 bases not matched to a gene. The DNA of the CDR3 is TGTGCCAGCTCTAAAATGAAACCCGGACAGGGGGCCTACGAGCAGTACTTC. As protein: CASSKMKPGQGAYEQYF.

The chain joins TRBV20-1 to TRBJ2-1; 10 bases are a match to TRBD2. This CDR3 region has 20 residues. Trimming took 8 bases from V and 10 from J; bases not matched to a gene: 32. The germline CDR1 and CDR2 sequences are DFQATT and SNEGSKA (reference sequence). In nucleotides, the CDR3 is TGCAGTCATCTATCTCAAGCGGGAGGGCCTCAGACCTTCCGCTCCAGAGAGCAGTTCTTC. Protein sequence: CSHLSQAGGPQTFRSREQFF.

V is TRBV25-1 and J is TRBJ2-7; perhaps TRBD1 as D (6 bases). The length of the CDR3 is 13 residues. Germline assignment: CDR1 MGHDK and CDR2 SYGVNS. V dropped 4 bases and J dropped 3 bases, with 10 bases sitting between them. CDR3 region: CASSVTGHYEQYF. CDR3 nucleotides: TGTGCCAGCAGTGTGACAGGACACTACGAGCAGTACTTC.

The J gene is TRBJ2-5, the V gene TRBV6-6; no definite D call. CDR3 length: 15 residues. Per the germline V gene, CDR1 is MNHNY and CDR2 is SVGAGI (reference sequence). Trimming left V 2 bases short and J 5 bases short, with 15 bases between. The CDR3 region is CASSYASGTLETQYF. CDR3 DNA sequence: TGTGCCAGCAGTTACGCTTCAGGAACCCTTGAGACCCAGTACTTC.

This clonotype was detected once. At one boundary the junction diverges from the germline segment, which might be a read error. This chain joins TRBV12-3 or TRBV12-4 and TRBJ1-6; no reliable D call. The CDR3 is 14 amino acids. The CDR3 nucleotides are TGTGCCAGCAGTTTAAATCCTGGTAATTCACCCATCCACTTT. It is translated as CASSLNPGNSPIHF.

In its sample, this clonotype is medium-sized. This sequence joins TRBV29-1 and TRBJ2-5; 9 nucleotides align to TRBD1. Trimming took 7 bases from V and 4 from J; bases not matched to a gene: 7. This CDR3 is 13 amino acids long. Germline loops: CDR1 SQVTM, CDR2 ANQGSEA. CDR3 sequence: CSATGTGPETQYF. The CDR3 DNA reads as TGCAGCGCCACGGGGACAGGGCCAGAGACCCAGTACTTC.

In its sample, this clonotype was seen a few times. The CDR3 reads CASSVGNAGGLHSGANVLTF. As DNA, the CDR3 is TGCGCCAGCAGCGTAGGCAATGCGGGGGGCCTCCACTCTGGGGCCAACGTCCTGACTTTC. This sequence joins TRBV5-1 and TRBJ2-6, with TRBD2 matching 8 bases. The germline CDR1 and CDR2 sequences are SGHRS and YFSETQ. This CDR3 is 20 amino acids long. V trimming: 4 bases; J trimming: 0 bases; junction bases outside the gene matches: 15. The full variable domain, its missing parts supplied by reference TRBV5-1 and TRBJ2-6, is KAGVTQTPRYLIKTRGQQVTLSCSPISGHRSVSWYQQTPGQGLQFLFEYFSETQRNKGNFPGRFSGRQFSNSRSEMNVSTLELGDSALYLCASSVGNAGGLHSGANVLTFGAGSRLTVL.

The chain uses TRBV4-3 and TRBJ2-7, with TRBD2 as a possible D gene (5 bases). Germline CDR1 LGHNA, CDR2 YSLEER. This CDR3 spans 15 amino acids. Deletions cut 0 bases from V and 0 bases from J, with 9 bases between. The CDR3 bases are TGCGCCAGCAGCCAAGATCGCACTAGCTCCTACGAGCAGTACTTC. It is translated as CASSQDRTSSYEQYF.

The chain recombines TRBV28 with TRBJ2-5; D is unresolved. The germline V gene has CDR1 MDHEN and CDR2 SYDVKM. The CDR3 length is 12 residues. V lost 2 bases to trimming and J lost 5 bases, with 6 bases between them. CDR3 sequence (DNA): TGTGCCAGCAGTTTAACGAGGGAGACCCAGTACTTC. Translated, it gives CASSLTRETQYF.